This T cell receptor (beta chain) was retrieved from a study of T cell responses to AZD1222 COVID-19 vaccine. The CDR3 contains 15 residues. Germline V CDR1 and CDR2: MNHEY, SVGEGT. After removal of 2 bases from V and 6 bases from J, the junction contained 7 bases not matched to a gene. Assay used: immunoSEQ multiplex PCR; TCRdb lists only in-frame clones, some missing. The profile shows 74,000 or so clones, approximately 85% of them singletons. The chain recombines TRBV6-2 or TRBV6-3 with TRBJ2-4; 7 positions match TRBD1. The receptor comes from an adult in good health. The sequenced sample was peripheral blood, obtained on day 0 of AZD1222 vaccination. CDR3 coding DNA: TGTGCCAGCAGTTACGGCGGAACAGGGGCAAACATTCAGTACTTC. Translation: CASSYGGTGANIQYF.